The 11 T cell receptor beta chains below were found in one sample sequenced in a study of shared clonotypes between healthy human individuals. TCRdb keeps only in-frame clones here, not all; method: immunoSEQ multiplex PCR. The table includes millions of clones, roughly 94% detected once. Terminally differentiated effector memory CD45RA+ cells were left out of the naive CD8 fraction, which was CD45RO-negative and positively selected for CCR7. The source material was naive CD8+ T cells sorted from blood. These receptors were obtained from a man between 18 and 35 years old in good health.

The chain employs TRBV5-5 and TRBJ1-5; D not resolved. Trimming pared 2 bases from V and 3 bases from J, leaving 6 bases between. The germline gives CDR1 SGHKS, CDR2 YYEKEE (reference sequence). There are 13 residues in the CDR3. Written as DNA, the CDR3 is TGTGCCAGCAGCTTAGAGCTCAATCAGCCCCAGCATTTT. It codes for CASSLELNQPQHF.

The chain combines TRBV5-6 with TRBJ2-7, with TRBD1 matching 8 bases. After removal of 2 bases from V and 4 bases from J, the junction contained 8 bases not matched to a gene. Germline CDR1 and CDR2: SGHDT and YYEEEE. The CDR3 has 15 amino acids. The CDR3 reads CASSFAAGGAYEQYF. CDR3 nucleotide sequence: TGTGCCAGCAGCTTTGCGGCAGGGGGCGCGTACGAGCAGTACTTC.

The rearrangement links TRBV4-3 to TRBJ2-3; D remains unclear. V lost 1 base, J lost 2 bases, and 13 bases lay in between. The CDR3 loop spans 16 amino acids. Per germline, CDR1 LGHNA and CDR2 YSLEER. This CDR3 reads CASSQVVESNTDTQYF. The DNA for the CDR3 is TGCGCCAGCAGCCAAGTGGTAGAGTCTAACACAGATACGCAGTATTTT.

This chain connects TRBV5-5 to TRBJ2-3; D is uncertain. V lost 0 bases and J 2 bases, leaving 7 bases between the germline ends. Germline lookup yields CDR1 SGHKS and CDR2 YYEKEE (reference sequence). The CDR3 contains 14 residues. CDR3 amino acids: CASSLEAVTDTQYF. The CDR3 DNA reads TGTGCCAGCAGCTTGGAGGCAGTCACAGATACGCAGTATTTT.

V is TRBV27 and J is TRBJ2-5, with D perhaps assigned TRBD1 or TRBD2 (5 bases each). The germline V and J ends were trimmed by 10 bases and 1 base, with 13 bases remaining between them. The germline V gene has CDR1 MNHEY and CDR2 SMNVEV (reference sequence). This CDR3 region has 13 residues. This CDR3 reads CATSGTTQETQYF. CDR3 DNA: TGTGCCACCTCCGGGACCACCCAAGAGACCCAGTACTTC.

The V gene is TRBV15, the J gene TRBJ1-1; D gene uncertain. CDR3 size: 12 residues. Germline assignment: CDR1 LNHNV and CDR2 YYDKDF (reference sequence). V lost 3 bases to trimming and J lost 12 bases, with 14 bases between them. The CDR3 loop reads CATSRAGKLTFF. DNA of the CDR3: TGTGCCACCAGCAGGGCCGGGAAATTGACTTTCTTT.

This chain uses TRBV6-1 with TRBJ2-3; D gene unclear. Germline V CDR1 and CDR2: MNHNS, SASEGT. The CDR3 covers 14 residues. V dropped 4 bases and J dropped 3 bases, with 11 bases sitting between them. The CDR3 region is CASSGYIGTDTQYF. Written as DNA, the CDR3 is TGTGCCAGCAGTGGCTATATAGGAACAGATACGCAGTATTTT.

Details on this clone: This sample also contains other DNA sequences that code for the same CDR3. V and J are TRBV4-3 and TRBJ2-7; 8 bases are shared with TRBD2. The trim removed 0 bases at V and 7 bases at J, leaving 8 bases unmatched. This CDR3 region has 15 residues. Germline V gene data show CDR1 as LGHNA and CDR2 as YSLEER. The CDR3 nucleotides read TGCGCCAGCAGCCAAGATGGCACGGGAGGGCGGGAGCAGTACTTC. Amino acid sequence: CASSQDGTGGREQYF.

This clone is a singleton in its sample. The CDR3 loop is CASSLGAGINTEAFF. In DNA form, the CDR3 reads TGTGCCAGCAGTTTAGGCGCAGGCATTAACACTGAAGCTTTCTTT. The genes are TRBV6-5 and TRBJ1-1, with D unclear. This CDR3 is 15 amino acids long. The germline V and J ends were trimmed by 4 bases and 2 bases, with 14 bases remaining between them. The germline V gene encodes CDR1 MNHEY and CDR2 SVGAGI.

The V call is TRBV4-3, the J call TRBJ2-6; no clear D gene. CDR1 is LGHNA and CDR2 is YSLEER in the germline V gene. The ends were cut back, 0 bases at V and 3 bases at J, with 3 bases in the middle. The CDR3 is 14 amino acids. This chain's CDR3 is CASSQDLGANVLTF. CDR3 in DNA: TGCGCCAGCAGCCAAGATCTTGGGGCCAACGTCCTGACTTTC.

Only one count was recorded for this clone. The chain links TRBV6-1 to TRBJ2-1; D might be TRBD2 (6 bases). V shed 4 bases and J shed 5 bases, with 12 bases lying between them. Germline CDR1 and CDR2: MNHNS and SASEGT. The CDR3 length is 14 residues. The CDR3 spells CASSAGGEDNEQFF. As DNA, the CDR3 is TGTGCCAGCAGTGCCGGGGGAGAGGACAATGAGCAGTTCTTC.